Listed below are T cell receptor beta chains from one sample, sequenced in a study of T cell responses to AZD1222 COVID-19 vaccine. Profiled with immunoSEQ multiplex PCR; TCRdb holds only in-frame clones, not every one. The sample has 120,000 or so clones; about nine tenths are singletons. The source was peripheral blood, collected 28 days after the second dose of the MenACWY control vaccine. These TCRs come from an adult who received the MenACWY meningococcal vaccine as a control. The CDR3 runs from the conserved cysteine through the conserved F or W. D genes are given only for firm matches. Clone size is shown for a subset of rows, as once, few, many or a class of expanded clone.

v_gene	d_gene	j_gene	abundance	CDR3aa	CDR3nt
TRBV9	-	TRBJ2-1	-	CASSVVRGNNNEQFF	TGTGCCAGCAGCGTGGTACGGGGGAATAACAATGAGCAGTTCTTC
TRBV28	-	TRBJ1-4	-	CASSLAGRTKKLFF	TGTGCCAGCAGTTTGGCGGGGAGGACAAAAAAACTGTTTTTT
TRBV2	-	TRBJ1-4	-	CASSEGEPQKKLFF	TGTGCCAGCAGTGAAGGGGAACCCCAGAAAAAACTGTTTTTT
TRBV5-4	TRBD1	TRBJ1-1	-	CASSQGAGTEAFF	TGTGCCAGCAGCCAGGGGGCGGGAACTGAAGCTTTCTTT
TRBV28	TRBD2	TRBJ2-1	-	CASSLKREGGYNEQFF	TGTGCCAGCAGCCTAAAGCGGGAGGGGGGCTACAATGAGCAGTTCTTC
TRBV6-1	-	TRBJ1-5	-	CASSEGDGAWQPQHF	TGTGCCAGCAGTGAAGGGGACGGTGCGTGGCAGCCCCAGCATTTT
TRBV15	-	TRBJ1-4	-	CATSRGGTTNEKLFF	TGTGCCACCAGCAGAGGAGGGACAACTAATGAAAAACTGTTTTTT
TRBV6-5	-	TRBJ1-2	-	CASTMGGNSIYGYTF	TGTGCCAGCACTATGGGGGGAAACTCCATCTATGGCTACACCTTC
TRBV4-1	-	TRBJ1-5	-	CASSQDRRNQPQHF	TGCGCCAGCAGCCAAGATCGAAGGAATCAGCCCCAGCATTTT
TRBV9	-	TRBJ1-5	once	CASSVGGGNQPQHF	TGTGCCAGCAGCGTAGGAGGGGGCAATCAGCCCCAGCATTTT
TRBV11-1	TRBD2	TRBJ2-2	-	CASSPGLALYTGELFF	TGTGCCAGCAGCCCCGGACTAGCCCTCTACACCGGGGAGCTGTTTTTT
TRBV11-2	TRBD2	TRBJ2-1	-	CASSSIAGEENEQFF	TGTGCCAGCAGCTCCATAGCGGGAGAAGAGAATGAGCAGTTCTTC
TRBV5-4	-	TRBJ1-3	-	CASSPGGNTIYF	TGTGCCAGCAGCCCCGGCGGAAACACCATATATTTT
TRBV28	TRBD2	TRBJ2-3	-	CASETSGGLTDTQYF	TGTGCCAGCGAGACTAGCGGGGGGCTCACAGATACGCAGTATTTT
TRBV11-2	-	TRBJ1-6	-	CASSVEGDHNSPLHF	TGTGCCAGCAGCGTAGAGGGGGATCATAATTCACCCCTCCACTTT
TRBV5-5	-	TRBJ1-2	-	CASSLFGPNYGYTF	TGTGCCAGCAGCTTGTTCGGGCCTAACTATGGCTACACCTTC
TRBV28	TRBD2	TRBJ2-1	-	CASSKNPGLAGASYNEQFF	TGTGCCAGCAGCAAAAACCCGGGACTAGCGGGAGCTTCCTACAATGAGCAGTTCTTC
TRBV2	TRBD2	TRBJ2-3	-	CASSEGLADLLGADTQYF	TGTGCCAGCAGTGAAGGTCTAGCGGACCTCCTAGGCGCAGATACGCAGTATTTT
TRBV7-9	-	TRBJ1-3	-	CASSLDARRSGNTIYF	TGTGCCAGCAGCTTAGACGCCAGGCGCTCTGGAAACACCATATATTTT
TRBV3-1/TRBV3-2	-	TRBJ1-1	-	CASSRGVQVVTEAFF	TGTGCCAGCAGCCGCGGTGTCCAGGTGGTCACTGAAGCTTTCTTT
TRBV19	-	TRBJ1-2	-	CASSRVPNYGYTF	TGTGCCAGTAGTAGGGTACCGAACTATGGCTACACCTTC